A single sample gave rise to the 20 T cell receptor beta chains below, sequenced in a study of human CD8 memory T cell subsets (dated by TCRdb to the early 2020s). A Human TCR Profiling Kit was used to prepare UMI-labeled 5' RACE TCRbeta libraries. Following TCRdb reprocessing, every CDR3 protein sequence forms one entry, and DNA is not provided. The data table for this sample lists thousands of distinct CDR3 sequences. 21% of the sample is held by the ten biggest clonotypes. The source material was CD8+ T cells from PBMCs. Receptor source: a human donor in good health.

The chain is built from TRBV9 and TRBJ2-1; TCRdb proposes TRBD2, but this gene call is untestable without DNA. The CDR3 sequence is 14 residues long. Germline V gene lookup returns CDR1 SGDLS and CDR2 YYNGEE. The CDR3 is CASSAGLSYNEQFF.

The chain recombines TRBV27 with TRBJ1-2; TCRdb selects TRBD1, and the lack of DNA leaves this call unchecked. The germline V gene encodes CDR1 MNHEY and CDR2 SMNVEV (reference sequence). This CDR3 has 14 amino acids. This chain's CDR3 is CASSAPDSPDGYTF.

V is TRBV3-1 and J is TRBJ2-3; with no DNA, the TCRdb D assignment of TRBD1 cannot be verified. Looked up from germline, CDR1 is LGHDT and CDR2 is YNNKEL (reference sequence). The CDR3 is 16 amino acids. The CDR3 reads CASSQVWTGLTDTQYF.

The gene calls are TRBV7-8 and TRBJ1-5; as DNA is missing, the TRBD1 call by TCRdb cannot be tested. Germline CDR1 and CDR2: SGHVS and FQNEAQ. The CDR3 has 15 amino acids. CDR3 region: CASSLGPKGNQPQHF.

CDR3 sequence reads: CASSFEQTIYEQYF. The chain has TRBV5-5 and TRBJ2-7. This CDR3 has 14 residues. Germline V gene lookup returns CDR1 SGHKS and CDR2 YYEKEE (reference sequence).

V gene TRBV4-2 combines with J gene TRBJ2-7. From germline, CDR1 is LGHNA and CDR2 YNFKEQ. The CDR3 spans 14 residues. This chain's CDR3 is CASSQDRGTYEQYF.

CDR3 region: CASSLVGNSPYHF. This chain connects TRBV12-3 or TRBV12-4 to TRBJ1-6. CDR3 size: 13 residues.

The chain couples TRBV6-2 or TRBV6-3 to TRBJ1-1. The CDR3 runs 15 residues. The germline V gene has CDR1 MNHEY and CDR2 SVGEGT. This chain's CDR3 is CASSYDGPWNTEAFF.

This chain joins TRBV20-1 and TRBJ2-3; absent DNA, TCRdb's TRBD1 call cannot be checked. The germline gives CDR1 DFQATT, CDR2 SNEGSKA (reference sequence). This CDR3 has 15 amino acids. The CDR3 region is CSALTGPTSTDTQYF.

This chain joins TRBV30 and TRBJ2-3; TCRdb picks TRBD2, but there is no DNA to check that call. The germline V gene encodes CDR1 GTSNPN and CDR2 SVGIG (reference sequence). This CDR3 has 14 amino acids. The chain's CDR3 is CAWSASTSGRERYF. Drawing the rest from reference TRBV30 and TRBJ2-3, the complete variable domain is SQTIHQWPATLVQPVGSPLSLECTVEGTSNPNLYWYRQAAGRGLQLLFYSVGIGQISSEVPQNLSASRPQDRQFILSSKKLLLSDSGFYLCAWSASTSGRERYFGPGTRLTVL.

The V call is TRBV7-2, the J call TRBJ2-3. Germline V gene sequence: CDR1 SGHTA, CDR2 FQGNSA. The CDR3 has 13 amino acids. Here the CDR3 reads CASSLGVTDTQYF.

In terms of frequency, this clonotype is medium-sized (0.01 to 0.1%). This chain connects TRBV7-8 to TRBJ2-1; the D call of TRBD1 rests on TCRdb alone, since no DNA is present to check it. Germline CDR1 reads SGHVS; CDR2 reads FQNEAQ. The CDR3 is 16 residues long. The CDR3 protein is CASSSIDREINNEQFF.

The chain uses TRBV20-1 and TRBJ2-7; TCRdb outputs TRBD1, but without DNA this stays unchecked. CDR3 size: 16 residues. CDR1 and CDR2 (germline): DFQATT, SNEGSKA (reference sequence). CDR3 sequence: CSARDPSSGDVYEQYF.

According to its frequency, this clonotype is medium-sized. The chain carries TRBV20-1 and TRBJ2-3; TCRdb reports TRBD1, a call that lacks DNA to check it against. Germline V lookup: CDR1 DFQATT, CDR2 SNEGSKA (reference sequence). The CDR3 consists of 16 residues. This chain's CDR3 is CRDRGGIPLLTDTQYF.

This CDR3 reads CASSSRYGSSYGYTF. The gene calls are TRBV28 and TRBJ1-2. There are 15 residues in the CDR3. Germline V gene sequence: CDR1 MDHEN, CDR2 SYDVKM.

The genes are TRBV9 and TRBJ1-1. The CDR3 runs to 14 residues. The germline CDR1 and CDR2 sequences are SGDLS and YYNGEE. The CDR3 spells CASSPTGVATEAFF. Complete variable domain (other parts from reference TRBV9 and TRBJ1-1): DSGVTQTPKHLITATGQRVTLRCSPRSGDLSVYWYQQSLDQGLQFLIQYYNGEERAKGNILERFSAQQFPDLHSELNLSSLELGDSALYFCASSPTGVATEAFFGQGTRLTVV.

This CDR3 reads CASSQAAHGKETQYF. The V call is TRBV4-1, the J call TRBJ2-5. The germline gives CDR1 MGHRA, CDR2 YSYEKL. The CDR3 spans 15 residues.

This rearrangement joins TRBV6-2 or TRBV6-3 to TRBJ1-5. The germline CDR1 and CDR2 sequences are MNHEY and SVGEGT. This CDR3 region has 14 residues. CDR3 sequence reads: CASSYSSNTQPQHF.

The CDR3 loop reads CASSSRTAGHSNQPQHF. The chain carries TRBV21-1 and TRBJ1-5. TRBV21-1 is deemed a pseudogene. The CDR3 is 17 amino acids.

V and J are TRBV11-3 and TRBJ2-1; the TCRdb D gene call, TRBD1, has no DNA to confirm it. Germline-derived CDR1 and CDR2 are SGHNT and YENEEA. The CDR3 has 17 residues. CDR3 sequence reads: CASSLVYGGLTNNEQFF.